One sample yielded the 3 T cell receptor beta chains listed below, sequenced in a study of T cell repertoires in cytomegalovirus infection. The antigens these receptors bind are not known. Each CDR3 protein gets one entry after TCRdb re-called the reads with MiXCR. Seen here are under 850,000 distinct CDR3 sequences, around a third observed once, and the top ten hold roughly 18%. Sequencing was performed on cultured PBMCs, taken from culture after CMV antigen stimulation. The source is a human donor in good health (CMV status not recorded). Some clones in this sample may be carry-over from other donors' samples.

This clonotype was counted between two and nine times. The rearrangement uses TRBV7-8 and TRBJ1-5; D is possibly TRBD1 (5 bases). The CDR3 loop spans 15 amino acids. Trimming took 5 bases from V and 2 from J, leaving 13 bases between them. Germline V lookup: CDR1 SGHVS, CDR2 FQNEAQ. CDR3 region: CASSPRWGGNQPQHF. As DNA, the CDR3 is TGTGCCAGCAGCCCACGATGGGGCGGCAATCAGCCCCAGCATTTT.

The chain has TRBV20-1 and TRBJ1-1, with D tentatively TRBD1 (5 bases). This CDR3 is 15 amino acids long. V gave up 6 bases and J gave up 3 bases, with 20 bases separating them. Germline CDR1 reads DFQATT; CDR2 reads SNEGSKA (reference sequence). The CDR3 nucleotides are TGCAGTGCAACGGGTTTCGGCAGGGTGGACACTGAAGCTTTCTTT. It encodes CSATGFGRVDTEAFF.

CDR3 region: CASSPWTSGTNIQYF. DNA for the CDR3: TGTGCCAGCAGCCCCTGGACTAGCGGAACAAACATTCAGTACTTC. The V and J genes are TRBV7-2 and TRBJ2-4; 10 bases are a match to TRBD2. V gave up 5 bases and J gave up 6 bases; unmatched junction bases: 7. The CDR3 totals 15 residues. CDR1 is SGHTA, CDR2 FQGNSA, per germline.